This TCR beta chain was obtained from a study of shared clonotypes between healthy human individuals. CDR1 SGHDT and CDR2 YYEEEE come from the germline V gene. The CDR3 is made up of 13 amino acids. V was clipped by 1 base and J by 7 bases, with 9 bases between them. General study findings and limits: The donor pool, a small one, limited the genetic and exposure-history diversity represented.

Points on this clone: Antigen specificity is unknown.

The quantity of DNA used in unsorted PBMC replicate PCRs was 300 ng, corresponding to tens of thousands of T cell genomes. Original methodology: Filtering was not the same, since immunoSEQ gave junction-only sequences without quality scores. Clones were read by immunoSEQ multiplex PCR, and TCRdb kept only the in-frame ones, dropping some. V and J calls and clone size are those listed in that table; D and trimming were worked out from the DNA. The sample records fewer than 650,000 clones, roughly 72% being singletons. Genomic DNA for unsorted samples was obtained from 97 million or so PBMCs. The chain uses TRBV5-6 and TRBJ1-5; D is unclear. The sequence was obtained from a woman aged 40 to 50 in good health. Some clones in this sample may be carry-over from other donors' samples. The sequencing input was PBMCs. The CDR3 DNA sequence: TGTGCCAGCAGCTTGTCGGTGAGCCAGCCCCAGCATTTT. Protein product: CASSLSVSQPQHF.